A selection of T cell receptor beta chains follows, all from one sample in a study of T cell responses to AZD1222 COVID-19 vaccine. The assay was immunoSEQ multiplex PCR, and TCRdb's table has in-frame clones only and misses some. The sample carries around 96,000 clones, about nine tenths recorded once. The sequenced sample was peripheral blood, obtained 28 days after the second AZD1222 dose. These receptors all stem from an adult who received the AZD1222 COVID-19 vaccine. Both conserved end residues are part of each CDR3. D genes are given only for firm matches. Clone sizes are given selectively: once, few, many, or a class where the clone is expanded.

TRBJ1-6 - TRBV18 - TGTGCCAGCTCACCTACCAGTAATTCACCCCTCCACTTT CASSPTSNSPLHF
TRBJ1-2 - TRBV9 - TGTGCCAGCAGCCTGAGGGGTGCGGAGGGCTACACCTTC CASSLRGAEGYTF
TRBJ2-3 - TRBV3-1/TRBV3-2 - TGTGCCAGCAGCCAGAGGGGCACAGATACGCAGTATTTT CASSQRGTDTQYF
TRBJ2-3 TRBD2 TRBV5-4 - TGTGCCAGCAGCTTGGGCGGGAGGTCGGGGATAGATACGCAGTATTTT CASSLGGRSGIDTQYF
TRBJ2-1 - TRBV21-1 - TGTGCCAGCAGCAAAGACGGGACTAGCGGGACCAGCTCCTACAATGAGCAGTTCTTC CASSKDGTSGTSSYNEQFF
TRBJ1-5 - TRBV7-3 once TGTGCCAGCAGCGTTCGGGGTCGCCAGCCCCAGCATTTT CASSVRGRQPQHF
TRBJ2-7 - TRBV7-9 - TGTGCCAGCAGCTCCGCCGGGACCTCCTACGAGCAGTACTTC CASSSAGTSYEQYF
TRBJ2-2 TRBD2 TRBV7-9 - TGTGCCAGCAGCTCGACTAGCGGGGGTTCCCTGAACACCGGGGAGCTGTTTTTT CASSSTSGGSLNTGELFF
TRBJ2-7 - TRBV2 once TGTGCCAGCAGTGGACACCTGGGGAGCGAGCAGTACTTC CASSGHLGSEQYF
TRBJ1-5 - TRBV6-2/TRBV6-3 - TGTGCCAGCAGCCACCTCTTACGGCGCCGCGGAGGCAATCAGCCCCAGCATTTT CASSHLLRRRGGNQPQHF
TRBJ2-3 - TRBV11-1 - TGTGCCAGCAGTTCCCCTCGGACCCACACAGATACGCAGTATTTT CASSSPRTHTDTQYF
TRBJ2-3 TRBD1 TRBV11-3 - TGTGCCAGCAGCTCGGGACAGGGGGCCGAAGATACGCAGTATTTT CASSSGQGAEDTQYF
TRBJ2-7 TRBD2 TRBV24-1 once TGTGCCACCAGTGATTTTAGCGGGAGTACCTACGAGCAGTACTTC CATSDFSGSTYEQYF
TRBJ1-1 - TRBV11-1 once TGTGCCAGCAGCTTTCGCCGTGGTAGGACTGAAGCTTTCTTT CASSFRRGRTEAFF
TRBJ2-7 - TRBV5-1 - TGCGCCAGCAGCTTGACAGGGCCCTACGAGCAGTACTTC CASSLTGPYEQYF
TRBJ1-4 - TRBV30 once TGTGCCTGGAGTTCCAGGACGACTAATGAAAAACTGTTTTTT CAWSSRTTNEKLFF
TRBJ2-2 TRBD2 TRBV10-1 - TGCGCCAGCAGTGACTTAGCGGGGGGCGGAACCGGGGAGCTGTTTTTT CASSDLAGGGTGELFF
TRBJ2-7 - TRBV27 - TGTGCCAGCAGTTTATACCACGAGCAGTACTTC CASSLYHEQYF
TRBJ1-6 - TRBV5-4 - TGTGCCAGCAGCTTGCCGGGATCCCGCGGTTCACCCCTCCACTTT CASSLPGSRGSPLHF
TRBJ2-2 - TRBV6-2/TRBV6-3 once TGTGCCAGCAGTTACAGGTTCGGGACGAACACCGGGGAGCTGTTTTTT CASSYRFGTNTGELFF
TRBJ1-2 - TRBV2 - TGTGCCAGCACAGCGGGAGGTTATGGCTACACCTTC CASTAGGYGYTF